The T cell receptor (beta chain) under discussion was sequenced for a study of human T cells and chemical hapten exposure. Study-wide context: Sensitization used 2% DPC on 2 cm by 2 cm upper inner arm skin. Variation in per-sample TCR yields came mainly from small pooled library volume differences. Study-wide points: TCRs at high frequency, those above 1 in 1000, did not change with DPC sensitization.

The CDR3 extends over 13 amino acids. Trimming removed 3 bases from V and 9 bases from J; junction bases left unmatched: 5. In the library, unique molecular identifiers were attached to individual cDNA molecules. A single record per CDR3 protein comes from TCRdb applying MiXCR to the RACE reads. The sample comprises about 110,000 distinct CDR3 sequences, approximately 12% of which are singletons, and over 1.5% rests with the top ten. As to this clonotype: Its antigen remains unidentified.

Described time point: pre-sensitization, week 0. Specified treatment: therapeutic diphenylcyclopropenone sensitization with weekly scalp DPC. This receptor was identified in a woman between 50 and 59 years old with alopecia areata. Some clones in this sample may be carry-over from other donors' samples. The chain joins TRBV12-3 or TRBV12-4 to TRBJ1-5, with 7 bases lining up with TRBD1. Sequencing was performed on whole blood, taken in connection with sensitization to the hapten diphenylcyclopropenone (DPC). CDR3 sequence: CASSLGQLRPQHF. The CDR3, as DNA: TGTGCCAGCAGTTTGGGACAGTTAAGGCCCCAGCATTTT.